Presented here are 28 T cell receptor beta chains from one specimen sequenced in a study of blood T cells in healthy people across ages. Primed by a sample-barcoded 5' primer and a J-beta primer mix, a second PCR proceeded for roughly 6 to 12 cycles. TCRdb reprocessed the 5' RACE reads via MiXCR and lists one record per CDR3 protein. The sample includes approximately 1,000,000 distinct CDR3 sequences, around two fifths of them seen just once. The material sequenced was blood. The receptors stem from a man aged 18 to 30 in good health.

V is TRBV20-1 and J is TRBJ1-4; D not resolved. Germline CDR1 and CDR2: DFQATT and SNEGSKA (reference sequence). V shed 6 bases and J shed 4 bases, with 12 bases lying between them. There are 13 residues in the CDR3. The CDR3 region is CSAAGGLNEKLFF. The CDR3 DNA sequence: TGCAGTGCCGCGGGAGGCCTTAATGAAAAACTGTTTTTT.

The V gene is TRBV7-2, the J gene TRBJ1-4; TRBD1 might be the D (6 bases). CDR1 and CDR2 from the germline V gene are SGHTA and FQGNSA. This CDR3 contains 16 residues. Trimming stripped 4 bases from V and 0 bases from J, with 12 bases between. In nucleotides, the CDR3 is TGTGCCAGCAGCTCCAGAGGGGGTGCAACTAATGAAAAACTGTTTTTT. As protein: CASSSRGGATNEKLFF. The full variable domain, completed using reference TRBV7-2 and TRBJ1-4, is GAGVSQSPSNKVTEKGKDVELRCDPISGHTALYWYRQSLGQGLEFLIYFQGNSAPDKSGLPSDRFSAERTGGSVSTLTIQRTQQEDSAVYLCASSSRGGATNEKLFFGSGTQLSVL.

This clonotype was seen a handful of times. This chain joins TRBV10-3 and TRBJ2-7, with TRBD1 identical over 7 bases. The germline CDR1 and CDR2 sequences are ENHRY and SYGVKD. Trimming took 1 base from V and 4 from J; bases not matched to a gene: 4. The CDR3 has 14 residues. The CDR3 spells CAISEYRGDYEQYF. CDR3 nucleotide sequence: TGTGCCATCAGTGAGTACAGGGGCGATTACGAGCAGTACTTC.

This chain uses TRBV20-1 with TRBJ2-2, with 12 bases aligning to TRBD2. Germline V gene sequence: CDR1 DFQATT, CDR2 SNEGSKA (reference sequence). V dropped 1 base and J dropped 8; count of bases not matched to a gene: 2. The CDR3 is 14 amino acids. The CDR3, as DNA: TGCAGTGCTAGAGGGACTAGCGGGGCTGGGGAGCTGTTTTTT. Protein: CSARGTSGAGELFF.

The sample holds a few counts of this clonotype. The chain carries TRBV6-2 or TRBV6-3 and TRBJ2-1; TRBD1 aligns across 9 bases. The J segment lost 5 bases and the V segment lost 2 bases, leaving 7 bases of the junction unmatched. The CDR3 spans 16 residues. The germline V gene encodes CDR1 MNHEY and CDR2 SVGEGT. CDR3 in DNA: TGTGCCAGCAGTTACGGAACAGGGGGCCTAGACAATGAGCAGTTCTTC. Translation: CASSYGTGGLDNEQFF.

The chain combines TRBV7-2 with TRBJ2-3; no clear D. V dropped 1 base and J dropped 0 bases, with 11 bases sitting between them. The CDR3 covers 16 residues. Germline-derived CDR1 and CDR2 are SGHTA and FQGNSA. The CDR3 region has the DNA TGTGCCAGCAGCTTAGTGGCAGCTACTAGCACAGATACGCAGTATTTT. This gives the protein CASSLVAATSTDTQYF.

The V gene is TRBV6-6, the J gene TRBJ2-7; 10 nucleotides line up with TRBD1. V dropped 5 bases and J dropped 1; count of bases not matched to a gene: 5. The CDR3 is made up of 15 amino acids. The germline CDR1 and CDR2 sequences are MNHNY and SVGAGI (reference sequence). The CDR3 loop is CASSQGQGQSYEQYF. CDR3 DNA sequence: TGTGCCAGCAGTCAGGGACAGGGGCAGTCCTACGAGCAGTACTTC.

In the case of this clonotype: In this CDR3 the conserved last residue, phenylalanine or tryptophan, is missing, so a read error is likely. The chain employs TRBV5-6 and TRBJ1-6; D uncertain. This CDR3 contains 15 residues. The V gene's germline CDR1 is SGHDT and CDR2 YYEEEE. Trimming pared 3 bases from V and 4 bases from J, leaving 11 bases between. The CDR3 nucleotides read TGTGCCAGCAGCTCGAATGGAGGTTATAATTCACCCCTCCACATT. Translating it yields CASSSNGGYNSPLHI.

Notes on this clonotype: A read error may produce the germline difference seen at one junction end. The chain has TRBV11-1 and TRBJ2-2; TRBD1 matches at 9 bases. Germline CDR1 is SGHAT and CDR2 is FQDESV (reference sequence). The CDR3 sequence is 12 residues long. CDR3 sequence reads: CASSYRTGVLFF. The CDR3 DNA reads TGTGCCAGCAGTTACCGGACAGGGGTGCTGTTTTTT.

The rearrangement joins TRBV3-1 to TRBJ1-4, with D perhaps TRBD1 (5 bases). CDR3 length: 15 amino acids. Looked up from germline, CDR1 is LGHDT and CDR2 is YNNKEL (reference sequence). The V end was cut by 2 bases, the J end by 4 bases, with 11 bases between. CDR3 loop: CASSQPGGGNEKLFF. The CDR3 bases are TGTGCCAGCAGCCAACCCGGGGGAGGTAATGAAAAACTGTTTTTT.

The chain links TRBV12-3 or TRBV12-4 to TRBJ1-4; D not certain. V lost 5 bases and J lost 5, with 12 bases in between. CDR3 length: 14 residues. CDR3 region: CASSKRPVNEKLFF. The CDR3 nucleotides are TGTGCCAGCAGTAAGAGGCCCGTAAATGAAAAACTGTTTTTT.

The rearrangement joins TRBV20-1 to TRBJ2-3, with D perhaps assigned TRBD1 or TRBD2 (5 bases each). The CDR3 contains 13 residues. The germline V gene has CDR1 DFQATT and CDR2 SNEGSKA (reference sequence). Between the trimmed V and J ends, which lost 7 bases and 2 bases, there was a span of 13 bases. CDR3 region: CSGPGTLTDTQYF. Here the CDR3 DNA reads TGCAGTGGACCCGGGACCCTCACAGATACGCAGTATTTT.

The rearrangement links TRBV9 to TRBJ2-1, with D uncertain. Germline-derived CDR1 and CDR2 are SGDLS and YYNGEE. The CDR3 totals 13 residues. Between the trimmed V and J ends, which lost 3 bases and 5 bases, there was a span of 9 bases. The CDR3: CASSATNHNEQFF. The DNA of the CDR3 is TGTGCCAGCAGCGCTACAAACCACAATGAGCAGTTCTTC.

This clonotype was detected a few times. This chain connects TRBV6-5 to TRBJ1-2, with D tentatively TRBD1 (6 bases). The germline CDR1 and CDR2 sequences are MNHEY and SVGAGI. The germline V and J ends were trimmed by 2 bases and 8 bases, with 12 bases remaining between them. The CDR3 runs 13 residues. CDR3 region: CASSYNRVEGYTF. In DNA form, the CDR3 reads TGTGCCAGCAGTTACAACAGGGTTGAGGGCTACACCTTC.

In its sample, this clonotype was seen a few times. The rearrangement uses TRBV10-3 and TRBJ2-3; D might be TRBD2 (6 bases). The CDR3 has 14 residues. Germline CDR1 ENHRY, CDR2 SYGVKD. V was pared by 6 bases and J by 1 base, with 11 bases between. The CDR3 is CAIRAGTGTDTQYF. The DNA for the CDR3 is TGTGCCATCAGAGCGGGCACTGGCACAGATACGCAGTATTTT.

This clonotype appeared many times. The CDR3 region has the DNA TGTGCCAGCAGCTTAGCGGGTGACTGGCAGTCAAACTATGGCTACACCTTC. Its protein is CASSLAGDWQSNYGYTF. The V and J genes are TRBV7-2 and TRBJ1-2; no definite D call. In germline, CDR1 is SGHTA, CDR2 FQGNSA. V lost 0 bases, J lost 2 bases, and 16 bases lay in between. The CDR3 has 17 residues.

With regard to this clonotype: One end of the junction fails to match germline, which may point to a read error. The gene calls are TRBV27 and TRBJ2-2; possibly TRBD2 for D (6 bases). The germline CDR1 and CDR2 sequences are MNHEY and SMNVEV (reference sequence). This CDR3 spans 15 amino acids. The CDR3 coding sequence is TGTGCCAGCAGTCCCCGTCTAGCGCGCACCGGGGAGCTATTTTTT. It is translated as CASSPRLARTGELFF.

The chain carries TRBV6-5 and TRBJ2-3; possibly TRBD1 or TRBD2 for D (5 bases each). This CDR3 region has 13 residues. Germline V gives CDR1 MNHEY, CDR2 SVGAGI. Trimming shortened V by 6 bases and J by 9 bases, and 16 bases separated the two germline ends. The CDR3 spells CASRGPLWDTQYF. DNA of the CDR3: TGTGCCAGCAGGGGACCGCTTTGGGACACGCAGTATTTT.

This clonotype was recorded at least ten times. The V and J genes are TRBV27 and TRBJ2-7; weak D call: TRBD1 (6 bases). Trimming stripped 8 bases from V and 4 bases from J, with 9 bases between. There are 11 residues in the CDR3. The germline gives CDR1 MNHEY, CDR2 SMNVEV (reference sequence). CDR3 protein: CASATGYEQYF. The CDR3 bases are TGTGCCAGCGCAACAGGGTACGAGCAGTACTTC.

This clonotype was detected a few times. One junction end does not reproduce the germline sequence, and a read error may be involved. The rearrangement links TRBV7-9 to TRBJ1-1; D gene ambiguous. CDR1 is SEHNR, CDR2 FQNEAQ, per germline (reference sequence). CDR3 size: 11 residues. For the CDR3, the DNA is TGTGCCGGCAGCTTAGACCCCGAAGCTTTCTTT. Its translation is CAGSLDPEAFF.

There are a few counts of this clonotype. The V gene is TRBV5-1, the J gene TRBJ2-1; TRBD2 matches at 9 bases. The CDR3 extends over 16 amino acids. Unmatched junction bases numbered 6, after V lost 0 bases and J lost 5 bases. In germline, CDR1 is SGHRS, CDR2 YFSETQ. The CDR3 reads CASSLAPGLAHNEQFF. The DNA for the CDR3 is TGCGCCAGCAGCTTGGCCCCGGGACTAGCCCACAATGAGCAGTTCTTC.

The chain couples TRBV7-2 to TRBJ1-1, with a tentative D call TRBD1 (5 bases). The germline gives CDR1 SGHTA, CDR2 FQGNSA. V lost 1 base to trimming and J lost 5 bases, with 14 bases between them. The CDR3 totals 15 residues. The CDR3 sequence is CASSLGGDGGTEAFF. The CDR3 DNA reads as TGTGCCAGCAGCTTAGGGGGGGACGGTGGGACTGAAGCTTTCTTT. Supplemented by reference TRBV7-2 and TRBJ1-1, the full variable domain reads GAGVSQSPSNKVTEKGKDVELRCDPISGHTALYWYRQSLGQGLEFLIYFQGNSAPDKSGLPSDRFSAERTGGSVSTLTIQRTQQEDSAVYLCASSLGGDGGTEAFFGQGTRLTVV.

This clonotype has a count of ten or more. The rearrangement joins TRBV29-1 to TRBJ2-1; 7 bases line up with TRBD1. Trimming at V came to 2 bases and at J to 6 bases, leaving 4 bases not matched to a gene. The CDR3 length is 13 residues. Germline V gene lookup returns CDR1 SQVTM and CDR2 ANQGSEA. The CDR3 bases are TGCAGCGTTGAAATGGGACAGTCCAATGAGCAGTTCTTC. It encodes CSVEMGQSNEQFF.

This clonotype showed up just a few times. The CDR3 is CASKGFGNTEAFF. DNA of the CDR3: TGTGCCAGCAAAGGGTTTGGGAACACTGAAGCTTTCTTT. This sequence joins TRBV6-2 or TRBV6-3 and TRBJ1-1; D is ambiguous. The germline gives CDR1 MNHEY, CDR2 SVGEGT. Trimming removed 7 bases from V and 1 base from J, with 10 bases in between. The CDR3 is 13 amino acids.

This clonotype has more than one count but fewer than ten. This chain links TRBV20-1 with TRBJ1-2, with a tentative D call TRBD1 (6 bases). CDR3 size: 12 residues. Germline assignment: CDR1 DFQATT and CDR2 SNEGSKA (reference sequence). V lost 5 bases, J lost 6 bases, and 13 bases lay in between. DNA of the CDR3: TGCAGTGCTCGGGGGGCGCTTCATGGCTACACCTTC. Translated, it gives CSARGALHGYTF.

DNA for the CDR3: TGCGCCAGCAGCACGGGAGCCGTGGGTTCGGCCCAGCATTTT. This translates into CASSTGAVGSAQHF. This chain joins TRBV5-1 and TRBJ1-5; D not resolved. V shed 4 bases and J shed 11 bases, with 19 bases lying between them. Germline assignment: CDR1 SGHRS and CDR2 YFSETQ. This CDR3 contains 14 residues. The full variable domain, in which reference TRBV5-1 and TRBJ1-5 provide the parts outside the CDR3, is KAGVTQTPRYLIKTRGQQVTLSCSPISGHRSVSWYQQTPGQGLQFLFEYFSETQRNKGNFPGRFSGRQFSNSRSEMNVSTLELGDSALYLCASSTGAVGSAQHFGDGTRLSIL.

This clonotype was detected only a few times. V usage is TRBV29-1 and J usage is TRBJ1-1; the D gene is possibly TRBD1 (5 bases). Trimming shortened V by 3 bases and J by 9 bases, and 17 bases separated the two germline ends. The CDR3 spans 13 residues. Germline assignment: CDR1 SQVTM and CDR2 ANQGSEA. The CDR3 protein is CSVEESAGGKAFF. The CDR3 DNA reads as TGCAGCGTTGAGGAGTCGGCGGGGGGAAAAGCTTTCTTT.

A single count supports this clonotype. Sequence at one end of the junction differs from germline and may be a read error. This sequence joins TRBV6-6 and TRBJ2-7; 7 bases match TRBD2. CDR1 MNHNY and CDR2 SVGAGI come from the germline V gene (reference sequence). There are 13 residues in the CDR3. The CDR3 protein is CASTQTGGNIRYF. The CDR3 DNA sequence: TGCGCCAGCACTCAAACGGGGGGAAACATTCGGTACTTC.